One sample yielded the 23 T cell receptor beta chains listed below, sequenced in a study of CD8 T cells in ankylosing spondylitis. Study-wide points: What seemed typical of ankylosing spondylitis blood was a TCR beta motif built from fewer than ten highly homologous variants.

No antigen is known for these receptors. TCRdb reprocessed the 5' RACE reads with MiXCR, giving one entry per CDR3 protein. This sample has more than 500,000 distinct CDR3 sequences, with approximately 5% found just once. Sequencing used blood, either unsorted or a sorted T cell fraction (not recorded which). The receptors stem from a male donor with ankylosing spondylitis.

A remark on this clonotype: A much larger clone differs by one base, so this may be a read error. The conserved closing phenylalanine or tryptophan is absent in this CDR3, likely reflecting a read error. V usage is TRBV20-1 and J usage is TRBJ2-5; possible D gene TRBD2, 6 bases. The V gene's germline CDR1 is DFQATT and CDR2 SNEGSKA (reference sequence). Trimming took 5 bases from V and 5 from J, leaving 9 bases between them. The CDR3 runs 11 residues. The CDR3 bases are TGCAGTGCTGGGACTGGGGAGACCCAGTACCTC. Protein: CSAGTGETQYL.

This clonotype was detected ten times or more. CDR3 coding DNA: TGTGCCAGCAGTCGTAGCGCCGGCCTCTATAGGGGGAATGAGCAGTTCTTC. The encoded protein is CASSRSAGLYRGNEQFF. The chain recombines TRBV6-1 with TRBJ2-1; D might be TRBD1 (6 bases). The germline V gene encodes CDR1 MNHNS and CDR2 SASEGT. The CDR3 has 17 residues. Deletions cut 5 bases from V and 7 bases from J, with 24 bases between.

This clonotype was found many times. V gene TRBV4-3 combines with J gene TRBJ2-2, with D tentatively TRBD1 (5 bases). Germline V lookup: CDR1 LGHNA, CDR2 YSLEER. The CDR3 runs 15 residues. V was pared by 1 base and J by 8 bases, with 14 bases between. The CDR3 loop is CASSQVAGFLGELFF. The CDR3 DNA follows: TGCGCCAGCAGCCAAGTTGCAGGGTTCTTAGGGGAGCTGTTTTTT.

This clonotype was counted ten times or more. The chain joins TRBV5-6 to TRBJ2-7; D uncertain. The germline CDR1 and CDR2 sequences are SGHDT and YYEEEE. The CDR3 sequence is 14 residues long. V shed 1 base and J shed 0 bases, with 8 bases lying between them. In DNA, the CDR3 is TGTGCCAGCAGCTTGCTACGCCGCTCCTACGAGCAGTACTTC. Protein product: CASSLLRRSYEQYF.

This clonotype has at least ten counts. J is TRBJ2-1 and V is TRBV15, with 15 bases fitting TRBD2. The CDR3 covers 15 residues. Looked up from germline, CDR1 is LNHNV and CDR2 is YYDKDF (reference sequence). With 5 bases clipped from V and 13 bases from J, the junction kept 9 bases outside the gene matches. Here the CDR3 DNA reads TGTGCCACCAGCGAAGGACTAGCGGGAGGGCCGATCCAGTTCTTC. Its protein product is CATSEGLAGGPIQFF.

This clonotype was recorded many times. The rearrangement joins TRBV15 to TRBJ2-7; TRBD1 matches 9 bases. Germline V CDR1 and CDR2: LNHNV, YYDKDF (reference sequence). CDR3 size: 15 residues. With V trimmed by 2 bases and J by 6 bases, 8 bases remained unmatched. The chain's CDR3 is CATSRWGTGSREQYF. CDR3 nucleotides: TGTGCCACCAGCAGATGGGGGACAGGGAGTCGCGAGCAGTACTTC.

This clonotype was recorded at least ten times. This rearrangement joins TRBV3-1 to TRBJ1-1; D unresolved. CDR1 LGHDT and CDR2 YNNKEL come from the germline V gene (reference sequence). The V and J ends lost 2 bases and 5 bases respectively, with 12 bases between them. CDR3 size: 14 residues. CDR3 region: CASSQRGIRTEAFF. CDR3 DNA sequence: TGTGCCAGCAGCCAACGGGGAATAAGGACTGAAGCTTTCTTT. Supplemented by reference TRBV3-1 and TRBJ1-1, the full variable domain reads DTAVSQTPKYLVTQMGNDKSIKCEQNLGHDTMYWYKQDSKKFLKIMFSYNNKELIINETVPNRFSPKSPDKAHLNLHINSLELGDSAVYFCASSQRGIRTEAFFGQGTRLTVV.

This clonotype has only a few counts. This CDR3 reads CSVPDTATYEQYF. CDR3 nucleotide sequence: TGCAGTGTACCGGACACAGCAACCTACGAGCAGTACTTC. The V and J genes are TRBV20-1 and TRBJ2-7; tentatively, D is TRBD1 (5 bases). This CDR3 contains 13 residues. The V end lost 7 bases, the J end lost 2 bases, and 15 bases lay between the germline ends. Germline CDR1 and CDR2: DFQATT and SNEGSKA (reference sequence).

This clonotype was recorded many times. V usage is TRBV20-1 and J usage is TRBJ1-1, with TRBD1 as a possible D gene (6 bases). Germline V CDR1 and CDR2: DFQATT, SNEGSKA (reference sequence). V lost 6 bases and J lost 7, with 15 bases in between. The CDR3 extends over 12 amino acids. The CDR3 DNA reads as TGCAGTGCACTCGCTAGGGGGTATGAAGCTTTCTTT. It translates to CSALARGYEAFF.

There are a few counts of this clonotype. The chain couples TRBV4-1 to TRBJ2-5; 8 bases align to TRBD1. Unmatched junction bases numbered 9, after V lost 5 bases and J lost 1 base. CDR1 is MGHRA and CDR2 is YSYEKL in the germline V gene. The CDR3 runs to 16 residues. CDR3 region: CASSLRQGIGQETQYF. The DNA of the CDR3 is TGCGCCAGCAGCTTAAGACAGGGGATCGGCCAAGAGACCCAGTACTTC.

This clonotype has ten or more counts. V and J are TRBV7-2 and TRBJ1-2; a possible D gene is TRBD1 (5 bases). Germline V lookup: CDR1 SGHTA, CDR2 FQGNSA. The CDR3 totals 15 residues. V lost 1 base and J 1 base, leaving 10 bases between the germline ends. The CDR3 sequence: CASSLEGGHNYGYTF. The CDR3 DNA reads as TGTGCCAGCAGCTTAGAAGGAGGACATAACTATGGCTACACCTTC.

This clonotype turned up a few times. The chain carries TRBV19 and TRBJ2-5; D remains ambiguous. Trimming stripped 3 bases from V and 5 bases from J, with 10 bases between. Germline V gene data show CDR1 as LNHDA and CDR2 as SQIVND (reference sequence). There are 13 residues in the CDR3. The CDR3 here is CASSMGRRETQYF. Written as DNA, the CDR3 is TGTGCCAGTAGTATGGGTCGAAGGGAGACCCAGTACTTC.

This clonotype was observed many times. This chain uses TRBV18 with TRBJ2-1; weak D call: TRBD1 (5 bases). This CDR3 has 15 amino acids. Trimming took off 3 bases at V and 9 bases at J, with 18 bases between the two ends. Germline CDR1 KGHSH, CDR2 LQKENI. The CDR3 here is CASSPWVQGEGEQFF. For the CDR3, the DNA is TGTGCCAGCTCACCCTGGGTCCAAGGGGAAGGTGAGCAGTTCTTC.

The rearrangement uses TRBV13 and TRBJ2-7; possibly TRBD1 for D (6 bases). The CDR3 contains 12 residues. CDR1 is PRHDT and CDR2 is FYEKMQ in the germline V gene (reference sequence). Trimming removed 5 bases at V and 4 bases at J, with 9 bases between. Written as DNA, the CDR3 is TGTGCCAGCAGCGTACAGGGATACGAGCAGTACTTC. Residues: CASSVQGYEQYF.

This clonotype was seen at least ten times. The V call is TRBV5-1, the J call TRBJ2-1; 9 bases match TRBD1. Germline V lookup: CDR1 SGHRS, CDR2 YFSETQ. The V gene end was trimmed by 1 base and the J gene end by 3 bases; junction bases not matched to a gene: 2. The CDR3 runs to 15 residues. The CDR3, as DNA: TGCGCCAGCAGCTTGAGGACAGGGGACTACAATGAGCAGTTCTTC. It yields the protein CASSLRTGDYNEQFF.

Many counts were recorded for this clonotype. The chain employs TRBV7-2 and TRBJ2-1; tentative D call: TRBD2 (5 bases). This CDR3 is built from 11 residues. CDR1 is SGHTA, CDR2 FQGNSA, per germline. The ends were cut back, 8 bases at V and 7 bases at J, with 9 bases in the middle. CDR3 coding DNA: TGTGCCAGCGGGAGAGGAAATGAGCAGTTCTTC. Protein sequence: CASGRGNEQFF.

This clonotype was counted a few times. The chain employs TRBV5-1 and TRBJ2-7, with a tentative D call TRBD1 (6 bases). The germline V and J ends were trimmed by 7 bases and 1 base, with 12 bases remaining between them. CDR1 SGHRS and CDR2 YFSETQ come from the germline V gene. The CDR3 totals 13 residues. The CDR3 DNA is TGCGCCAGCGGGACACCTGGATCCTACGAGCAGTACTTC. Its protein is CASGTPGSYEQYF.

The sample holds one count of this clonotype. V is TRBV7-2 and J is TRBJ2-1; 7 nucleotides match TRBD2. The germline CDR1 and CDR2 sequences are SGHTA and FQGNSA. The V and J ends lost 4 bases and 12 bases, in that order; junction bases with no gene match: 6. The length of the CDR3 is 12 residues. In DNA form, the CDR3 reads TGTGCCAGCAGCTCACAAGCGGGGACGCAGTTCTTC. It codes for CASSSQAGTQFF.

This clonotype has just a few counts. The V gene is TRBV5-1, the J gene TRBJ2-5, with TRBD1 identical over 9 bases. J gave up 5 bases and V 4 bases, and 9 bases lay outside the gene matches. The CDR3 runs to 15 residues. Looked up from germline, CDR1 is SGHRS and CDR2 is YFSETQ. The CDR3 DNA follows: TGCGCCAGCAGCGTTCGACAGGGGGATATCGAGACCCAGTACTTC. The encoded protein is CASSVRQGDIETQYF.

This clonotype was picked up many times. CDR3 in amino acids: CASSLGTGKTEAFF. The CDR3 DNA reads TGCGCCAGCAGCTTAGGGACAGGGAAGACTGAAGCTTTCTTT. V usage is TRBV5-1 and J usage is TRBJ1-1, with 9 bases identical to TRBD1. The CDR3 loop spans 14 amino acids. V lost 2 bases to trimming and J lost 5 bases; unmatched junction nucleotides: 4. CDR1 is SGHRS and CDR2 is YFSETQ in the germline V gene.

This clonotype was picked up a small number of times. V usage is TRBV29-1 and J usage is TRBJ2-7; D not certain. The CDR3 extends over 13 amino acids. Germline assignment: CDR1 SQVTM and CDR2 ANQGSEA. V was trimmed by 7 bases and J by 0 bases, leaving 13 bases between them. The CDR3 here is CSASRFSSYEQYF. The CDR3 bases are TGCAGCGCCAGCCGATTTAGCTCCTACGAGCAGTACTTC.

The rearrangement joins TRBV30 to TRBJ2-3; 8 bases fit TRBD2. CDR3 length: 14 residues. Losses at the gene ends were 0 bases for V and 4 bases for J; bases not matched to a gene: 3. Germline CDR1 is GTSNPN and CDR2 is SVGIG (reference sequence). CDR3 DNA sequence: TGTGCCTGGAGTGTACACGGGAGGGCAGATACGCAGTATTTT. Encoded protein: CAWSVHGRADTQYF.

This clonotype was seen at least ten times. The chain employs TRBV7-9 and TRBJ2-3, with TRBD1 as a possible D gene (6 bases). Trimming stripped 6 bases from V and 3 bases from J, with 13 bases between. This CDR3 is built from 14 residues. Germline lookup yields CDR1 SEHNR and CDR2 FQNEAQ (reference sequence). In DNA, the CDR3 is TGTGCCAGCAGGCACAGGGTACGGACAGATACGCAGTATTTT. It yields the protein CASRHRVRTDTQYF.